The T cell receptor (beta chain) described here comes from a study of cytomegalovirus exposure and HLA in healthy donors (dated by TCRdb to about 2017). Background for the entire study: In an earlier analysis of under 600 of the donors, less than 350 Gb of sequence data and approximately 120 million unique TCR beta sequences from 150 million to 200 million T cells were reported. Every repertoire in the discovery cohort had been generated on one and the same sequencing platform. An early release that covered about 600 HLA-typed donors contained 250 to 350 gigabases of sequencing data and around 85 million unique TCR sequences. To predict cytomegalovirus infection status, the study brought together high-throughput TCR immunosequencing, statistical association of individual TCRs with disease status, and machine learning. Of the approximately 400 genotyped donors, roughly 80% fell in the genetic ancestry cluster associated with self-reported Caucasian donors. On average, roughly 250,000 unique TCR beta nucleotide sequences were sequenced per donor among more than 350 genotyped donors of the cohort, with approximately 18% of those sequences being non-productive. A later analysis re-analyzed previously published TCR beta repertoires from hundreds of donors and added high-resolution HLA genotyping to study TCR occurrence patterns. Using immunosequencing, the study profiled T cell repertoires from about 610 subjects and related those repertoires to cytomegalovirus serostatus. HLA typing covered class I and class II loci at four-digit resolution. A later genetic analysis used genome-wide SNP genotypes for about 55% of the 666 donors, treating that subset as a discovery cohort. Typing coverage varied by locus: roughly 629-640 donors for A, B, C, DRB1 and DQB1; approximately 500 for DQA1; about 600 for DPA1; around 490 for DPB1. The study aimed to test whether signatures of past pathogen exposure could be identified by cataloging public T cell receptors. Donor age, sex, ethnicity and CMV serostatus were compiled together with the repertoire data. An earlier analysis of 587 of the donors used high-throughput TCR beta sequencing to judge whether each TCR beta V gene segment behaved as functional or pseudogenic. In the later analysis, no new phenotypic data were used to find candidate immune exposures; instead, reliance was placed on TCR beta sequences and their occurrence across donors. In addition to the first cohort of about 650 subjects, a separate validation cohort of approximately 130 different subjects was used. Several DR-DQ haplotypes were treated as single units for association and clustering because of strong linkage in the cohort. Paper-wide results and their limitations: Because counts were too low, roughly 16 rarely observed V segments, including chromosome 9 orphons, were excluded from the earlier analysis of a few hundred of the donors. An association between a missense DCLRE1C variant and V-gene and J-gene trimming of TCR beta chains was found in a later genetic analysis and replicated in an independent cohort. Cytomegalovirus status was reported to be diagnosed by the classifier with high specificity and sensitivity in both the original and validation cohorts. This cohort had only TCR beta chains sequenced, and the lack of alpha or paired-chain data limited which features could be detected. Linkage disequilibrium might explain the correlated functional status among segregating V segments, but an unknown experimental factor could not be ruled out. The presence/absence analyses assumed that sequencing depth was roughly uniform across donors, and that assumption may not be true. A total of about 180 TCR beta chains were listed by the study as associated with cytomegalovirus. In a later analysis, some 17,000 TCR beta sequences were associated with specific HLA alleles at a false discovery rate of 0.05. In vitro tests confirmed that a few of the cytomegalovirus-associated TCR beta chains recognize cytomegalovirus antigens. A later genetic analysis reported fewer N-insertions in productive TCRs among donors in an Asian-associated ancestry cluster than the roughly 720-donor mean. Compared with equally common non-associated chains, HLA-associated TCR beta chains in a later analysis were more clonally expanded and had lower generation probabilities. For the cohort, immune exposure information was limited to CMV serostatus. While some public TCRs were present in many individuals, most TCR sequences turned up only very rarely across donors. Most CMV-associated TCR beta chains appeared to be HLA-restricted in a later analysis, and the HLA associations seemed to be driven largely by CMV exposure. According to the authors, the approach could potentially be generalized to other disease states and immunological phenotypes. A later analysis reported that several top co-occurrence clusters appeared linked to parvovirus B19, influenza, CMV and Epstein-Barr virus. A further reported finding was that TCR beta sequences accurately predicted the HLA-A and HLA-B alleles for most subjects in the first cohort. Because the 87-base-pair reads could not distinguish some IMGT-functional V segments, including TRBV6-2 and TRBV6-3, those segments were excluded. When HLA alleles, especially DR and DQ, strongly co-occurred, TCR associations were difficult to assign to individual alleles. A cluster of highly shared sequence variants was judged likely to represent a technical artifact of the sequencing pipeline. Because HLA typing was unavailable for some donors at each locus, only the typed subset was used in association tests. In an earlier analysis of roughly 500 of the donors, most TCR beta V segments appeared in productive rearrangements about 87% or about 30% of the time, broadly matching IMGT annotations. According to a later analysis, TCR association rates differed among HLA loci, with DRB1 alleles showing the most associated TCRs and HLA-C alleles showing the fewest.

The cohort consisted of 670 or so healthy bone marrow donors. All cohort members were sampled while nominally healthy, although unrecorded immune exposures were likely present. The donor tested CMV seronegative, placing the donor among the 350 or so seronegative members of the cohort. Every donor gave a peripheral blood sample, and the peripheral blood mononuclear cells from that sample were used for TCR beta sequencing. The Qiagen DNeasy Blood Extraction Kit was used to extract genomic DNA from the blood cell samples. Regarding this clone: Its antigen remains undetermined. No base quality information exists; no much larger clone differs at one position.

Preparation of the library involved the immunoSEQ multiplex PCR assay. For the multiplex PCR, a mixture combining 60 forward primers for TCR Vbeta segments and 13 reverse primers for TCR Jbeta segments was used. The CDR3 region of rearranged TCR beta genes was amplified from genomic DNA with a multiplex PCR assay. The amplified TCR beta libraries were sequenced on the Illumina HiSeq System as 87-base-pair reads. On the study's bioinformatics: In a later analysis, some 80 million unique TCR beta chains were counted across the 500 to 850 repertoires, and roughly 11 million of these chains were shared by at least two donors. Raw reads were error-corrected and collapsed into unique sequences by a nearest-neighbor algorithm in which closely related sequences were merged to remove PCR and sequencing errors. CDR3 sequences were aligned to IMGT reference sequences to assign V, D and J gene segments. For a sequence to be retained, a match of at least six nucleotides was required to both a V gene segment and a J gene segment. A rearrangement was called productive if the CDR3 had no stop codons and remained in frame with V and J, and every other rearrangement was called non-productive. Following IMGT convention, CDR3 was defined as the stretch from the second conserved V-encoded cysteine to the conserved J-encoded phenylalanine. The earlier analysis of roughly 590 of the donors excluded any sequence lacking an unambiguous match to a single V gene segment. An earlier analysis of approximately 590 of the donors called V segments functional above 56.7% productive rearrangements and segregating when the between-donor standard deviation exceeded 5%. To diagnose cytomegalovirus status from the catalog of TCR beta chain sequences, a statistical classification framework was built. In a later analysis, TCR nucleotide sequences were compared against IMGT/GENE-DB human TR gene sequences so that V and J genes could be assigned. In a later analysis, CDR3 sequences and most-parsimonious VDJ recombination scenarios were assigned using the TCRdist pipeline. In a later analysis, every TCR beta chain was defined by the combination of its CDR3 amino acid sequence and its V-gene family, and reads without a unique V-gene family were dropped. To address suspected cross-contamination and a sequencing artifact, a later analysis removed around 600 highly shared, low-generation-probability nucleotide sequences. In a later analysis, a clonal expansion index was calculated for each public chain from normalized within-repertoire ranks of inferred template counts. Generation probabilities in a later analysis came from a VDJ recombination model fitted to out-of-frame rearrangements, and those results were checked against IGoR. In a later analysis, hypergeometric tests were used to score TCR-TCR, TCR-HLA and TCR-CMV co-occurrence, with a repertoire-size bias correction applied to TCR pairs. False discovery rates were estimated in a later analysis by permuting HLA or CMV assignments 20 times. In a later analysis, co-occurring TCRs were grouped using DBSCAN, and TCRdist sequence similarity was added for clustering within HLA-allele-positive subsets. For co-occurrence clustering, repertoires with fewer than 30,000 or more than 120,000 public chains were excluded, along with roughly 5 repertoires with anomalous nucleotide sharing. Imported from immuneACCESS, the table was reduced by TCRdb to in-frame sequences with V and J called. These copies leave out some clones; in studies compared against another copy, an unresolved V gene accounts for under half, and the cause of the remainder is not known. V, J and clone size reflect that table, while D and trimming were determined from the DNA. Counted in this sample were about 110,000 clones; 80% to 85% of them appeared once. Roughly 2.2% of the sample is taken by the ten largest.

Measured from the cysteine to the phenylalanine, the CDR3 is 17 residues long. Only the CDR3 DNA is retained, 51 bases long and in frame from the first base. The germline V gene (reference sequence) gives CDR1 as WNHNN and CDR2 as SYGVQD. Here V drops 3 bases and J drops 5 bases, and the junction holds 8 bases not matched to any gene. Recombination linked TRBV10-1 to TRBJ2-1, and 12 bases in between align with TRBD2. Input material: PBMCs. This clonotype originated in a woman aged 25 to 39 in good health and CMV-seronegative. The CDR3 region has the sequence CASSDRGLAGSDNEQFF. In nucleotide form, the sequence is TGCGCCAGCAGTGACCGTGGACTAGCGGGATCAGACAATGAGCAGTTCTTC.